Sequencing of this T cell receptor beta chain was carried out in a study of shared clonotypes between healthy human individuals. Free of recent acute infections or vaccinations, the donors were healthy HIV-negative adults. Findings and limits, study-wide: The study drew on few donors, limiting represented genetic and exposure-history diversity.

The assay was immunoSEQ multiplex PCR, and TCRdb's table has in-frame clones only and misses some. The sample consists of 400,000 to 500,000 clones, approximately 80% of them appearing once. V lost 5 bases to trimming and J lost 4 bases, with 17 bases between them. CDR3 length: 15 amino acids. From germline, CDR1 is MNHEY and CDR2 SVGAGI. A word on this clone: Its antigen remains unknown. Different DNA sequences within this sample yield the same CDR3.

The source of this sequence is a woman in her forties in good health. Some clones in this sample may be carry-over from other donors' samples. This chain uses TRBV6-5 with TRBJ1-2, with a weak D call TRBD1 (6 bases). Sequencing input: PBMCs. The CDR3 DNA is TGTGCCAGCAGTGGAGGAGGACAGTCTTTCTATGGCTACACCTTC. Translated, it gives CASSGGGQSFYGYTF.